This T cell receptor (beta chain) originates from a study of T-cell memory formation after mild COVID-19. Points from the study as a whole: That cross-reactive memory joined was suggested by some responding clones appearing in pre-infection memory.

A note on this clonotype: The antigen remains unidentified. Being one base from a much bigger clone, this may be a read error.

Germline assignment: CDR1 SGHTA and CDR2 FQGNSA. This CDR3 has 15 residues. TCRalpha and TCRbeta libraries used 5'RACE with constant-segment primers and UMIs. MiXCR was run by TCRdb on the 5' RACE reads, yielding one entry per CDR3 protein. The table has about 390,000 distinct CDR3 sequences, 15% to 20% seen once; the top ten hold about 22%. The rearrangement uses TRBV7-2 and TRBJ2-5, with 10 bases fitting TRBD2. The sequence was collected from a man between 18 and 35 years old who had mild COVID-19 (a few samples of this study predate the infection). Cell type and time point are not known. Sequencing was performed on PBMCs or a T cell subset sorted from them (not recorded which). CDR3 nucleotide sequence: TGTGCCAGCAGCTTAAGTCTAGCGGGGGCTGAGACCCAGCACTTC. The encoded protein is CASSLSLAGAETQHF. Based on the CDR3 plus reference TRBV7-2 and TRBJ2-5, the full variable domain is GAGVSQSPSNKVTEKGKDVELRCDPISGHTALYWYRQSLGQGLEFLIYFQGNSAPDKSGLPSDRFSAERTGGSVSTLTIQRTQQEDSAVYLCASSLSLAGAETQHFGPGTRLLVL.